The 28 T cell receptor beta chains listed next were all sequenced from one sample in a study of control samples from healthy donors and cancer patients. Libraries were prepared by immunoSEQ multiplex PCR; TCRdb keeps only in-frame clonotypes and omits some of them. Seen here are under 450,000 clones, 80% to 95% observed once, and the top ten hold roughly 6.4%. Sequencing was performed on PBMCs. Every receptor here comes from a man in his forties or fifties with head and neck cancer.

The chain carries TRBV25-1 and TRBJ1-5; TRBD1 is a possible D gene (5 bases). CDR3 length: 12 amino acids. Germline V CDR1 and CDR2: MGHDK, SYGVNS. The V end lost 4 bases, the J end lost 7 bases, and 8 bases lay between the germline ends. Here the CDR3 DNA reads TGTGCCAGCAGTGTGGGGGGACAGCCCCAGCATTTT. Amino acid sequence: CASSVGGQPQHF.

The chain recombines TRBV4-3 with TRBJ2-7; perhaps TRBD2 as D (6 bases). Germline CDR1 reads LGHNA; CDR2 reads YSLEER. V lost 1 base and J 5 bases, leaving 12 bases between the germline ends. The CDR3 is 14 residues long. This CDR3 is CASSQVEGVHEQYF. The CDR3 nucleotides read TGCGCCAGCAGCCAAGTGGAGGGAGTCCACGAGCAGTACTTC.

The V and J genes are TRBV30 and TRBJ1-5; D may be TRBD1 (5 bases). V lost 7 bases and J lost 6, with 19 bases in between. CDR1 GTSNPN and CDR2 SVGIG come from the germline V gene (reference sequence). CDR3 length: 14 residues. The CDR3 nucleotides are TGTGCCTCTTCCATTCAGGGAGGACGTCAGCCCCAGCATTTT. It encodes CASSIQGGRQPQHF.

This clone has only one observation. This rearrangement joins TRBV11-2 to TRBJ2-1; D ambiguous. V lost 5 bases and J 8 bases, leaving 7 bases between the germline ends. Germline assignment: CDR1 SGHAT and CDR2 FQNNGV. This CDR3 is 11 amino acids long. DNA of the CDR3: TGTGCCAGCAGCATAACCGATGAGCAGTTCTTC. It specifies CASSITDEQFF.

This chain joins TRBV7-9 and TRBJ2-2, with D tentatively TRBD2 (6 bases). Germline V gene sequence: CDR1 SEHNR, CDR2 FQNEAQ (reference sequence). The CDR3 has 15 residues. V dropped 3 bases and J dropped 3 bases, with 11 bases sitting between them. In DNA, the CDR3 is TGTGCCAGCAGCTTCTGGGGGGATTACACCGGGGAGCTGTTTTTT. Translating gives CASSFWGDYTGELFF.

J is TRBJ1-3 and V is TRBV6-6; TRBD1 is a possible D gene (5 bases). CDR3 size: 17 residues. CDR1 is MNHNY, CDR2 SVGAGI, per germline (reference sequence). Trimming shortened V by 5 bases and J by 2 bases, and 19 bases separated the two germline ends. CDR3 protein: CASSPPPLGVAGNTIYF. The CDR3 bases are TGTGCCAGCAGTCCCCCGCCCCTAGGGGTGGCTGGAAACACCATATATTTT.

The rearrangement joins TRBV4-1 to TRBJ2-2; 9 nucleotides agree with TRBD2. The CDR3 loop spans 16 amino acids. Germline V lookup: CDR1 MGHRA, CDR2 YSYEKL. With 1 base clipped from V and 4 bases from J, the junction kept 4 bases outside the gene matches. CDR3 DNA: TGCGCCAGCAGCCAAGGTAGCGGGGGCGGCACCGGGGAGCTGTTTTTT. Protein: CASSQGSGGGTGELFF.

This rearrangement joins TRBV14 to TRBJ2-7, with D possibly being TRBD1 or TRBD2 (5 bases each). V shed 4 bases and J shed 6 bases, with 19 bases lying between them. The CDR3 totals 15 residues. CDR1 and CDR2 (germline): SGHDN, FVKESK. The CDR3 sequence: CASSRYTGTLGEQYF. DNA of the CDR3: TGTGCCAGCAGCCGTTATACCGGGACCCTGGGCGAGCAGTACTTC.

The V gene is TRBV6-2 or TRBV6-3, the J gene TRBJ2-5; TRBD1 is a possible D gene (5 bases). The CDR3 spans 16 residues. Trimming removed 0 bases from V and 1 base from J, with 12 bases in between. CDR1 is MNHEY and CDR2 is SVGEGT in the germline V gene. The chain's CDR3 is CASSYSWTPRQETQYF. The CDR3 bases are TGTGCCAGCAGTTACTCATGGACACCCCGCCAAGAGACCCAGTACTTC.

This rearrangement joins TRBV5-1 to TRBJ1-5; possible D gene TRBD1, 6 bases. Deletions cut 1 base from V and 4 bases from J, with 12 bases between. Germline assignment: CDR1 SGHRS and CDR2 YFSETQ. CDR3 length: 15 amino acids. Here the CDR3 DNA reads TGCGCCAGCAGCTTGAACCCAGGGGATAATCAGCCCCAGCATTTT. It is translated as CASSLNPGDNQPQHF.

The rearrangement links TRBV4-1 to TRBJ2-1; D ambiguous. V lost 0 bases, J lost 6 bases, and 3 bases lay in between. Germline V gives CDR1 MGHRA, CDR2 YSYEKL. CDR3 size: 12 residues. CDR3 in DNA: TGCGCCAGCAGCCAAGATCTCAATGAGCAGTTCTTC. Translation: CASSQDLNEQFF.

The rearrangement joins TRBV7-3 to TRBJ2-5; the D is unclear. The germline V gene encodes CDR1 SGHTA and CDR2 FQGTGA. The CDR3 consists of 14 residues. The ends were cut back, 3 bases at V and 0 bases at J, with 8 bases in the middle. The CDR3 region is CASSFAPYQETQYF. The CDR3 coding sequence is TGTGCCAGCAGCTTCGCTCCGTACCAAGAGACCCAGTACTTC.

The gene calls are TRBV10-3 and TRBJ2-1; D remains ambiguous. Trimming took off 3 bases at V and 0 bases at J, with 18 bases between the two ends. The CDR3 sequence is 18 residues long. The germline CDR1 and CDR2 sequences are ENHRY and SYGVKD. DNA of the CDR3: TGTGCCATCAGTGACCCCTCGACGGTGCGGAGCTCCTACAATGAGCAGTTCTTC. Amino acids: CAISDPSTVRSSYNEQFF.

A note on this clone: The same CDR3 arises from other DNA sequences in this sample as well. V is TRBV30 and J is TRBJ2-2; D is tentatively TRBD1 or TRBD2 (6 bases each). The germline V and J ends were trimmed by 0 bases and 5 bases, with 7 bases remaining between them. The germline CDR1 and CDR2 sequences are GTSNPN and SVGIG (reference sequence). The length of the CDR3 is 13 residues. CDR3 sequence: CAWSVGGTGELFF. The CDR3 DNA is TGTGCCTGGAGTGTAGGGGGGACCGGGGAGCTGTTTTTT. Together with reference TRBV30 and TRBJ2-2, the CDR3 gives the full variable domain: SQTIHQWPATLVQPVGSPLSLECTVEGTSNPNLYWYRQAAGRGLQLLFYSVGIGQISSEVPQNLSASRPQDRQFILSSKKLLLSDSGFYLCAWSVGGTGELFFGEGSRLTVL.

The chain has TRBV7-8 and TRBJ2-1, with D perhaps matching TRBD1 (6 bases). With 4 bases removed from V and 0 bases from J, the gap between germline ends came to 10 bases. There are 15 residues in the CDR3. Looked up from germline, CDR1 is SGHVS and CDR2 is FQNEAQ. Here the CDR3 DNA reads TGTGCCAGCAGCTCCCGGGACAACTCCTACAATGAGCAGTTCTTC. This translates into CASSSRDNSYNEQFF.

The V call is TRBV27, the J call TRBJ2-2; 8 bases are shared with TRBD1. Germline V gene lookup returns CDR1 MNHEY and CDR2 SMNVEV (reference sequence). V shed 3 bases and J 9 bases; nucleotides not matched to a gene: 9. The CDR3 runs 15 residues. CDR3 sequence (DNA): TGTGCCAGCAGTTTGGTTCAGGGGGCTATACGGGAGCTGTTTTTT. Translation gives CASSLVQGAIRELFF.

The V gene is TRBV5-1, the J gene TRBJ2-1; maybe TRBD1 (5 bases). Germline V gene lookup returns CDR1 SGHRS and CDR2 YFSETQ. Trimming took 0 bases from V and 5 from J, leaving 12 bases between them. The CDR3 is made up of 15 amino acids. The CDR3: CASSLVQGSDNEQFF. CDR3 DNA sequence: TGCGCCAGCAGCTTGGTTCAGGGAAGCGACAATGAGCAGTTCTTC.

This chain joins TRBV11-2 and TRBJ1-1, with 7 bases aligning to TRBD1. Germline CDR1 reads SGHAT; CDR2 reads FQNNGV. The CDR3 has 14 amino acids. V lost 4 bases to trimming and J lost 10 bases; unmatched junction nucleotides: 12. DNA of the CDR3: TGTGCCAGCAGCTCGAATCCACAGGGGATTGGAGCTTTCTTT. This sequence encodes CASSSNPQGIGAFF.

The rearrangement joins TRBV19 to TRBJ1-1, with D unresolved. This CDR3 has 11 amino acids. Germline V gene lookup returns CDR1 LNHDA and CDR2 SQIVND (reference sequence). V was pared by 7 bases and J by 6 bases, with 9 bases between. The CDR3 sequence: CASTRDPEAFF. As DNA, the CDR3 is TGTGCCAGTACTAGAGATCCTGAAGCTTTCTTT.

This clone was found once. DNA for the CDR3: TGTGCCAGCAGCTCGAGGACAGGGGGCACAGAACTGTTTTTT. This sequence encodes CASSSRTGGTELFF. This sequence joins TRBV11-2 and TRBJ1-4; 11 bases are shared with TRBD1. The germline CDR1 and CDR2 sequences are SGHAT and FQNNGV. The CDR3 is made up of 14 amino acids. V trimming: 4 bases; J trimming: 12 bases; junction bases outside the gene matches: 7.

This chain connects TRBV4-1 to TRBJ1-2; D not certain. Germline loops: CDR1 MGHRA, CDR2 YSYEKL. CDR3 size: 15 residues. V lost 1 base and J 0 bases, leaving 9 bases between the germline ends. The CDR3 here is CASSQARSPNYGYTF. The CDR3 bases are TGCGCCAGCAGCCAAGCGCGAAGTCCTAACTATGGCTACACCTTC.

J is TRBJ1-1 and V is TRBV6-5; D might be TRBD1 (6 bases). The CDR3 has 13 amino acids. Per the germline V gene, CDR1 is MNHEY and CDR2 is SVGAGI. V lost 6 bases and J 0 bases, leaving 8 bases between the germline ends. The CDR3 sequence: CASRDRMNTEAFF. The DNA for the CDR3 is TGTGCCAGCAGGGACAGAATGAACACTGAAGCTTTCTTT.

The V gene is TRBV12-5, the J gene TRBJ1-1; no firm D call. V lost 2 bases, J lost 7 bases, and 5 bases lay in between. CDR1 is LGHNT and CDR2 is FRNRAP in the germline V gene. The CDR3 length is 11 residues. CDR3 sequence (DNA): TGTGCTAGTGGTTTGTCCCGTGAAGCTTTCTTT. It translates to CASGLSREAFF. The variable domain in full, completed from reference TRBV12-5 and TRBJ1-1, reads DARVTQTPRHKVTEMGQEVTMRCQPILGHNTVFWYRQTMMQGLELLAYFRNRAPLDDSGMPKDRFSAEMPDATLATLKIQPSEPRDSAVYFCASGLSREAFFGQGTRLTVV.

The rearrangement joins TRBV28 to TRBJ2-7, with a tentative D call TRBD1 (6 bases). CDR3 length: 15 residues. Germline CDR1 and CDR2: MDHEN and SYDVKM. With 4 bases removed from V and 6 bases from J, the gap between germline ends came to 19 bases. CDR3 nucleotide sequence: TGTGCCAGCAGTTCCTCCCACAGGGAAGATGGCGAGCAGTACTTC. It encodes CASSSSHREDGEQYF. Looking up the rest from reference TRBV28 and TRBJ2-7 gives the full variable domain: DVKVTQSSRYLVKRTGEKVFLECVQDMDHENMFWYRQDPGLGLRLIYFSYDVKMKEKGDIPEGYSVSREKKERFSLILESASTNQTSMYLCASSSSHREDGEQYFGPGTRLTVT.

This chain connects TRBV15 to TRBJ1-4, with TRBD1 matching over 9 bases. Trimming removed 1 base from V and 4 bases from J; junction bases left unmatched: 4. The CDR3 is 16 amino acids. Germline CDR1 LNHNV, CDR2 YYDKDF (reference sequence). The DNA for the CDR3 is TGTGCCACCAGCAGAGGGACAGGGGAGGTTAATGAAAAACTGTTTTTT. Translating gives CATSRGTGEVNEKLFF.

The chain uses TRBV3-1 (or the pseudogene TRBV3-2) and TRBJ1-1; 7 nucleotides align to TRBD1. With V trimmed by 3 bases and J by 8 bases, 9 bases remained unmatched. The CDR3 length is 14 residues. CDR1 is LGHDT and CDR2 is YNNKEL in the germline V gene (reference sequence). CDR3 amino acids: CASSQLKTGLEAFF. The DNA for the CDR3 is TGTGCCAGCAGCCAGCTAAAGACAGGGTTAGAAGCTTTCTTT.

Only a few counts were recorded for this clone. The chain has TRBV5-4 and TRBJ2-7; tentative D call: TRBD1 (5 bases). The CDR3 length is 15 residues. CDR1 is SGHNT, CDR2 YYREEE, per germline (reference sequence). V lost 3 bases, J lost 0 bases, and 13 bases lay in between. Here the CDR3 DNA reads TGTGCCAGCAGCTCGCCCTCCACAGGCTCCTACGAGCAGTACTTC. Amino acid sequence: CASSSPSTGSYEQYF.

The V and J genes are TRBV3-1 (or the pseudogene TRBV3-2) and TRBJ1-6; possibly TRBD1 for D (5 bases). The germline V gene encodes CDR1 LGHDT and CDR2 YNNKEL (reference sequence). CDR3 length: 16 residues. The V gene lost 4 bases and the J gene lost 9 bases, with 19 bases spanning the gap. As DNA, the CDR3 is TGTGCCAGCAGCCCCCTGGGGTGGTGGGGGGGTTCACCCCTCCACTTT. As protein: CASSPLGWWGGSPLHF.